The 21 T cell receptor beta chains in this list originate from one sample, sequenced in a study of blood T cell repertoires in COVID-19. Data came from immunoSEQ multiplex PCR; TCRdb stores just in-frame clones and leaves some out. The sample has 300,000 or so clones; about 82% are singletons. Material: peripheral blood. The source of these receptors is a woman aged 45-65 years with acute or convalescent COVID-19.

The CDR3 DNA reads TGCGCCAGCAGCTACTGGACAGGAGATGTTAATGGCTACACCTTC. Its protein is CASSYWTGDVNGYTF. This rearrangement joins TRBV5-1 to TRBJ1-2, with 7 nucleotides matching TRBD1. With 3 bases clipped from V and 6 bases from J, the junction kept 11 bases outside the gene matches. The V gene's germline CDR1 is SGHRS and CDR2 YFSETQ. The CDR3 extends over 15 amino acids.

This clone has a handful of counts. The V gene is TRBV9, the J gene TRBJ2-7, with 8 bases fitting TRBD2. CDR1 and CDR2 (germline): SGDLS, YYNGEE. The CDR3 sequence is 14 residues long. V dropped 1 base and J dropped 5; count of bases not matched to a gene: 5. The CDR3 sequence: CASSVSGRADEQYF. DNA for the CDR3: TGTGCCAGCAGCGTATCCGGGAGGGCCGACGAGCAGTACTTC.

Comment on this clone: Other nucleotide sequences in the sample specify the same CDR3. V and J are TRBV5-1 and TRBJ2-7, with D maybe TRBD1 (6 bases). This CDR3 comprises 13 residues. Between the trimmed V and J ends, which lost 4 bases and 3 bases, there was a span of 11 bases. The germline CDR1 and CDR2 sequences are SGHRS and YFSETQ. CDR3 nucleotide sequence: TGCGCCAGCAGCCTGGACAGCTACTACGAGCAGTACTTC. Amino acid sequence: CASSLDSYYEQYF.

This chain uses TRBV10-1 with TRBJ1-5; 11 bases line up with TRBD1. This CDR3 has 16 amino acids. The V and J ends lost 5 bases and 5 bases, in that order; junction bases with no gene match: 8. Germline lookup yields CDR1 WNHNN and CDR2 SYGVQD (reference sequence). CDR3 protein: CASSRGQGAGDQPQHF. CDR3 bases: TGCGCCAGCAGTAGAGGACAGGGGGCGGGAGATCAGCCCCAGCATTTT.

CDR3 in amino acids: CASSQELIIGTAYEQYF. The CDR3 region has the DNA TGTGCCAGCAGCCAAGAATTAATTATTGGGACAGCCTACGAGCAGTACTTC. The chain employs TRBV4-2 and TRBJ2-7, with TRBD1 identical over 7 bases. Germline CDR1 is LGHNA and CDR2 is YNFKEQ. The CDR3 is made up of 17 amino acids. V lost 0 bases, J lost 2 bases, and 10 bases stayed unmatched.

The rearrangement joins TRBV6-6 to TRBJ2-7, with 13 bases aligning to TRBD2. V shed 5 bases, J shed 5 bases, and the junction held 15 bases outside the gene matches. This CDR3 spans 18 amino acids. CDR1 is MNHNY and CDR2 is SVGAGI in the germline V gene (reference sequence). CDR3: CASSPDRGGTSGTDEQYF. The CDR3 DNA follows: TGTGCCAGCAGTCCCGACAGGGGAGGGACTAGCGGGACAGACGAGCAGTACTTC.

The chain links TRBV28 to TRBJ2-3; D perhaps matches TRBD1 (6 bases). This CDR3 has 14 amino acids. Trimming shortened V by 5 bases and J by 4 bases, and 13 bases separated the two germline ends. Germline CDR1 and CDR2: MDHEN and SYDVKM. The CDR3 protein is CASSNPGHSDTQYF. The CDR3 DNA reads TGTGCCAGCAGTAACCCGGGACATTCAGATACGCAGTATTTT. Complete variable domain (other parts from reference TRBV28 and TRBJ2-3): DVKVTQSSRYLVKRTGEKVFLECVQDMDHENMFWYRQDPGLGLRLIYFSYDVKMKEKGDIPEGYSVSREKKERFSLILESASTNQTSMYLCASSNPGHSDTQYFGPGTRLTVL.

This clone was detected only once. The chain carries TRBV6-5 and TRBJ1-4, with 9 nucleotides matching TRBD1. Looked up from germline, CDR1 is MNHEY and CDR2 is SVGAGI. This CDR3 comprises 14 residues. The ends lost 7 bases at V and 6 bases at J; junction bases unmatched: 6. CDR3 in DNA: TGTGCCAGCACCGCCCGGACAGGGGATGAAAAACTGTTTTTT. Protein product: CASTARTGDEKLFF.

The sample holds a few counts of this clone. The V call is TRBV4-3, the J call TRBJ2-5, with 10 nucleotides matching TRBD2. From germline, CDR1 is LGHNA and CDR2 YSLEER. V lost 0 bases and J lost 2; bases outside the gene matches: 6. The CDR3 covers 17 residues. The CDR3 sequence is CASSQDPSGSWQETQYF. CDR3 nucleotide sequence: TGCGCCAGCAGCCAAGACCCTAGCGGGAGTTGGCAAGAGACCCAGTACTTC.

V is TRBV27 and J is TRBJ2-2, with 9 nucleotides matching TRBD1. This CDR3 is 16 amino acids long. Germline V gene lookup returns CDR1 MNHEY and CDR2 SMNVEV (reference sequence). The V and J ends lost 5 bases and 6 bases, in that order; junction bases with no gene match: 10. CDR3 in amino acids: CASSPGTGTGSGELFF. DNA for the CDR3: TGTGCCAGCAGTCCCGGGACAGGGACTGGGTCCGGGGAGCTGTTTTTT.

This chain joins TRBV24-1 and TRBJ2-5, with TRBD2 matching 7 bases. Germline CDR1 is KGHDR and CDR2 is SFDVKD. The junction had 2 bases not matched to a gene; V was cut back by 2 bases and J by 9 bases. The CDR3 is 12 amino acids. CDR3 sequence (DNA): TGTGCCACCAGTGATTCTGGGAGGGCCCAGTACTTC. This codes for CATSDSGRAQYF.

This clone was counted a few times. V is TRBV19 and J is TRBJ1-5, with 7 bases lining up with TRBD1. J was trimmed by 4 bases and V by 10 bases; bases with no gene match: 7. CDR1 and CDR2 (germline): LNHDA, SQIVND (reference sequence). The CDR3 contains 13 residues. In nucleotides, the CDR3 is TGTGCCACTAGCCGGGACAGTAATCAGCCCCAGCATTTT. Protein sequence: CATSRDSNQPQHF.

The chain links TRBV6-1 to TRBJ2-1; D gene ambiguous. The CDR3 spans 11 residues. Trimming removed 3 bases at V and 8 bases at J, with 5 bases between. CDR1 is MNHNS, CDR2 SASEGT, per germline. For the CDR3, the DNA is TGTGCCAGCAGTGAGCGGTATGAGCAGTTCTTC. Translated: CASSERYEQFF.

This chain connects TRBV19 to TRBJ1-4; 7 bases match TRBD1. This CDR3 comprises 15 residues. Germline-derived CDR1 and CDR2 are LNHDA and SQIVND (reference sequence). The J segment lost 1 base and the V segment lost 4 bases, leaving 3 bases of the junction unmatched. The CDR3 region is CASSRRQGTNEKLFF. The CDR3 DNA reads TGTGCCAGTAGTAGAAGACAGGGAACTAATGAAAAACTGTTTTTT.

V is TRBV30 and J is TRBJ1-3; TRBD1 might be the D (5 bases). This CDR3 spans 16 amino acids. In germline, CDR1 is GTSNPN, CDR2 SVGIG (reference sequence). Trimming took 2 bases from V and 3 from J, leaving 17 bases between them. CDR3 sequence: CAWSSMIGTYGNTIYF. The CDR3, as DNA: TGTGCCTGGAGTAGTATGATAGGGACTTATGGAAACACCATATATTTT. The full variable domain, its missing parts supplied by reference TRBV30 and TRBJ1-3, is SQTIHQWPATLVQPVGSPLSLECTVEGTSNPNLYWYRQAAGRGLQLLFYSVGIGQISSEVPQNLSASRPQDRQFILSSKKLLLSDSGFYLCAWSSMIGTYGNTIYFGEGSWLTVV.

The chain uses TRBV9 and TRBJ1-1, with D unresolved. The CDR3 is made up of 13 amino acids. The germline V gene has CDR1 SGDLS and CDR2 YYNGEE. V was clipped by 3 bases and J by 4 bases, with 10 bases between them. As DNA, the CDR3 is TGTGCCAGCAGCGGGGAGGAAGGCACTGAAGCTTTCTTT. Amino acid sequence: CASSGEEGTEAFF.

This clone was detected only once. The V gene is TRBV18, the J gene TRBJ1-1; D remains unclear. The length of the CDR3 is 14 residues. V was pared by 4 bases and J by 0 bases, with 9 bases between. Looked up from germline, CDR1 is KGHSH and CDR2 is LQKENI. This CDR3 is CASSLSGLNTEAFF. CDR3 in DNA: TGTGCCAGCTCACTATCCGGGTTGAACACTGAAGCTTTCTTT. Filled out from reference TRBV18 and TRBJ1-1, the complete variable domain reads NAGVMQNPRHLVRRRGQEARLRCSPMKGHSHVYWYRQLPEEGLKFMVYLQKENIIDESGMPKERFSAEFPKEGPSILRIQQVVRGDSAAYFCASSLSGLNTEAFFGQGTRLTVV.

In its sample, this clone was seen once. The rearrangement links TRBV4-1 to TRBJ1-2, with D unresolved. Germline V gene sequence: CDR1 MGHRA, CDR2 YSYEKL. The CDR3 contains 15 residues. The V end lost 0 bases, the J end lost 7 bases, and 15 bases lay between the germline ends. DNA of the CDR3: TGCGCCAGCAGCCAAGATATGGTCGGGTTTCGTGGCTACACCTTC. Its translation is CASSQDMVGFRGYTF.

DNA of the CDR3: TGCGCCAGCAGCCAGACAGGGGCCCTCTCTGGAAACACCATATATTTT. The encoded protein is CASSQTGALSGNTIYF. V is TRBV4-3 and J is TRBJ1-3; 8 positions match TRBD1. This CDR3 comprises 16 residues. Germline assignment: CDR1 LGHNA and CDR2 YSLEER. Trimming took 3 bases from V and 0 from J; bases not matched to a gene: 4.

The chain has TRBV5-4 and TRBJ2-7, with D tentatively TRBD1 (6 bases). The CDR3 spans 13 residues. Per germline, CDR1 SGHNT and CDR2 YYREEE (reference sequence). Trimming pared 6 bases from V and 4 bases from J, leaving 14 bases between. CDR3 nucleotides: TGTGCCAGCACGCACGGAACAGGGTACGAGCAGTACTTC. It encodes CASTHGTGYEQYF.

This clone was found once. The CDR3 nucleotides are TGTGCCAGCAGCCAAGATCCCGGGCCCCCACAGGGAGAGACCCAGTACTTC. Its translation is CASSQDPGPPQGETQYF. The rearrangement links TRBV4-2 to TRBJ2-5, with D perhaps TRBD1 (6 bases). Germline V gene lookup returns CDR1 LGHNA and CDR2 YNFKEQ. The CDR3 has 17 amino acids. Trimming cost V 0 bases and J 4 bases, with 18 bases left between them.